This TCR beta chain was identified in a study of response to subunit inactivated influenza vaccine. Study outcomes and limitations: Authors suggested each seasonal flu vaccination may recruit only limited numbers of new T cells.

TCRdb reanalysed the RT-PCR reads using MiXCR and keeps one entry per CDR3 protein. Of approximately 500,000 distinct CDR3 sequences listed, approximately 14% were seen once; the top ten hold more than 9.5%. Notes on this clonotype: Its antigen remains unknown.

CDR3 size: 13 residues. Looked up from germline, CDR1 is SQVTM and CDR2 is ANQGSEA. Trimming removed 6 bases from V and 3 bases from J, with 14 bases in between. The sample was PBMCs from blood, taken approximately 12 days after vaccination. The genes are TRBV29-1 and TRBJ1-2; D might be TRBD1 (6 bases). This sequence was found in a man between 45 and 60 years old who received an inactivated influenza vaccine. The CDR3 region has the DNA TGCAGCGTCACCCGCCAGGGGTACTATGGCTACACCTTC. It encodes CSVTRQGYYGYTF.